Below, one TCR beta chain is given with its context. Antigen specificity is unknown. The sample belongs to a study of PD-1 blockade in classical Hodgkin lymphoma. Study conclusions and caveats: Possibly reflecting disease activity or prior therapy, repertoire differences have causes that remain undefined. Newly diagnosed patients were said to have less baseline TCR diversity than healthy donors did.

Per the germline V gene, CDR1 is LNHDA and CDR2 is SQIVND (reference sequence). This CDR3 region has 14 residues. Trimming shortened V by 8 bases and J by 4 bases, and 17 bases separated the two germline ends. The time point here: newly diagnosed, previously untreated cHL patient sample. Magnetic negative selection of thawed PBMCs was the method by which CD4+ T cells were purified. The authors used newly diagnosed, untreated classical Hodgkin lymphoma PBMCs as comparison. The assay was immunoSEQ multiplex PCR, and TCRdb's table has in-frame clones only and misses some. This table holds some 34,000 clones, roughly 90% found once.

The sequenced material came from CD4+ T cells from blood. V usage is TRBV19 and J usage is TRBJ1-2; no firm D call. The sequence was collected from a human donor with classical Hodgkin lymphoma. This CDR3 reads CASQNPARTYGYTF. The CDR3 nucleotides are TGTGCCAGTCAAAACCCGGCAAGAACCTATGGCTACACCTTC.